The 3 T cell receptor beta chains in this list originate from one sample, sequenced in a study of shared clonotypes between healthy human individuals. Sequencing used immunoSEQ multiplex PCR; TCRdb keeps in-frame clones, though not all of them. Altogether about 2.3 million clones are present, 85% to 95% being singletons, with the ten largest covering under 0.45%. The specimen was naive CD4+ T cells from PBMCs. The subset is: CD45RA+ positively selected. These receptors were obtained from a man aged 18-30 years in good health. Some clones in this sample may be carry-over from other donors' samples.

V and J are TRBV28 and TRBJ2-7, with no clear D. Germline V CDR1 and CDR2: MDHEN, SYDVKM. Trimming left V 7 bases short and J 3 bases short, with 13 bases between. This CDR3 has 13 residues. CDR3 DNA sequence: TGTGCCAGCATCTCTCCCGTTGGCTACGAGCAGTACTTC. Translated: CASISPVGYEQYF.

V gene TRBV14 combines with J gene TRBJ1-6, with D possibly matching TRBD1 (5 bases). Germline CDR1 is SGHDN and CDR2 is FVKESK. The ends were cut back, 0 bases at V and 7 bases at J, with 10 bases in the middle. CDR3 length: 15 amino acids. The CDR3 DNA reads as TGTGCCAGCAGCCAAGATCTGGGGGGAAATTCACCCCTCCACTTT. Residues: CASSQDLGGNSPLHF.

The chain couples TRBV12-1 to TRBJ1-5; the table's TRBD1 call for D was not verified on the DNA. TRBV12-1 is shown as a pseudogene. This CDR3 has 16 residues. In nucleotides, the CDR3 is TGTGCCAGCAGCTTACCGGGACACAGAGCAAATCAGCCCCAGCATTTT. As protein: CASSLPGHRANQPQHF.